This passage covers 2 T cell receptor beta chains from one sample sequenced in a study of early T cells in non-severe SARS-CoV-2 infection. TCRdb ran MiXCR on the 5' RACE reads and lists one entry per CDR3 protein. The sample consists of tens of thousands of distinct CDR3 sequences, roughly a tenth of them appearing once. The specimen was whole blood. These receptors originate from an adult who was a healthcare worker with PCR-confirmed SARS-CoV-2 infection or an uninfected control (not recorded which).

This clonotype occurred many times. This chain links TRBV11-2 with TRBJ2-3; D not resolved. In germline, CDR1 is SGHAT, CDR2 FQNNGV. This CDR3 contains 12 residues. The V and J ends lost 4 bases and 2 bases respectively, with 4 bases between them. The chain's CDR3 is CASSSFTDTQYF. In nucleotides, the CDR3 is TGTGCCAGCAGCTCCTTCACAGATACGCAGTATTTT.

J is TRBJ1-6 and V is TRBV6-1; D is unclear. Germline CDR1 is MNHNS and CDR2 is SASEGT. V lost 5 bases to trimming and J lost 2 bases, with 7 bases between them. The CDR3 sequence is 14 residues long. CDR3 loop: CASSLGTYNSPLHF. CDR3 sequence (DNA): TGTGCCAGCAGTCTCGGGACCTATAATTCACCCCTCCACTTT.